The next 8 T cell receptor beta chains were all read from a single sample in a study of somatic mutations in cytotoxic T cells in rheumatoid arthritis. Profiling relied on immunoSEQ multiplex PCR, and the TCRdb table lists in-frame clones only, not all of them. The repertoire has around 19,000 clones, roughly 82% of them found once; the top ten carry about 8.9%. The specimen was CD8+ T cells sorted from blood. These receptors all come from an adult with rheumatoid arthritis.

The gene calls are TRBV25-1 and TRBJ1-5; tentative D call: TRBD1 (6 bases). The CDR3 runs 14 residues. Trimming took off 1 base at V and 4 bases at J, with 8 bases between the two ends. Germline V lookup: CDR1 MGHDK, CDR2 SYGVNS. The CDR3 DNA sequence: TGTGCCAGCAGTGAATCAGGGGAAAATCAGCCCCAGCATTTT. The encoded protein is CASSESGENQPQHF.

As for this clone: In the same sample, other DNA sequences code for this CDR3. In nucleotides, the CDR3 is TGTGCCAGCAGTCGGACAGGGGGGACCTCCTATAATTCACCCCTCCACTTT. Its protein is CASSRTGGTSYNSPLHF. The chain joins TRBV25-1 to TRBJ1-6; 10 bases are a match to TRBD1. CDR3 length: 17 residues. The V gene's germline CDR1 is MGHDK and CDR2 SYGVNS. The V gene end was trimmed by 5 bases and the J gene end by 0 bases; junction bases not matched to a gene: 4.

This chain's CDR3 is CASSHAGWGTDTQYF. The CDR3 coding sequence is TGTGCCAGCAGTCATGCGGGGTGGGGCACAGATACGCAGTATTTT. This rearrangement joins TRBV11-1 to TRBJ2-3, with D tentatively TRBD2 (6 bases). Trimming left V 6 bases short and J 1 base short, with 14 bases between. Germline V lookup: CDR1 SGHAT, CDR2 FQDESV (reference sequence). The CDR3 has 15 residues.

The chain combines TRBV27 with TRBJ2-1; 13 positions match TRBD2. Germline V lookup: CDR1 MNHEY, CDR2 SMNVEV (reference sequence). The CDR3 is 17 residues long. J was trimmed by 0 bases and V by 4 bases; bases with no gene match: 3. CDR3 loop: CASSSGLAGDSYNEQFF. The CDR3 nucleotides read TGTGCCAGCAGTTCAGGACTAGCGGGGGACTCCTACAATGAGCAGTTCTTC.

V gene TRBV19 combines with J gene TRBJ1-4; D not certain. Trimming left V 6 bases short and J 2 bases short, with 16 bases between. The CDR3 consists of 16 residues. The germline V gene has CDR1 LNHDA and CDR2 SQIVND (reference sequence). The CDR3 protein is CASRAKGRATNEKLFF. The CDR3 bases are TGTGCCAGTAGGGCCAAAGGGAGGGCGACTAATGAAAAACTGTTTTTT.

This clone has just a few counts. The rearrangement links TRBV7-9 to TRBJ1-3; D is undetermined. Trimming cost V 5 bases and J 2 bases, with 13 bases left between them. From germline, CDR1 is SEHNR and CDR2 FQNEAQ (reference sequence). The CDR3 runs 15 residues. The CDR3 DNA is TGTGCCAGCAGCCTCGGTGGTCTCACTGGAAACACCATATATTTT. It encodes CASSLGGLTGNTIYF.

The genes are TRBV5-4 and TRBJ2-7; D is unclear. CDR1 is SGHNT, CDR2 YYREEE, per germline (reference sequence). Trimming pared 0 bases from V and 6 bases from J, leaving 4 bases between. This CDR3 is 11 amino acids long. As DNA, the CDR3 is TGTGCCAGCAGCTTGGAGGTCGAGCAGTACTTC. This gives the protein CASSLEVEQYF.

This chain uses TRBV5-4 with TRBJ2-7; tentatively, D is TRBD1 or TRBD2 (5 bases each). The CDR3 length is 14 residues. CDR1 SGHNT and CDR2 YYREEE come from the germline V gene (reference sequence). The V gene lost 0 bases and the J gene lost 3 bases, with 10 bases spanning the gap. The CDR3 nucleotides are TGTGCCAGCAGCTTGGGGGGGACCCTCTACGAGCAGTACTTC. It translates to CASSLGGTLYEQYF.